This TCR beta chain was captured by sequencing in a study of blood T cells in healthy people across ages. Primers used in a second PCR of roughly 6 to 11 cycles were a sample-barcoded 5' primer and a J-beta primer mix. Every sample produced at least 2.5 million CDR3-containing paired-end reads. TCRdb passed the 5' RACE reads through MiXCR, listing each CDR3 protein once. The table includes around 1,800,000 distinct CDR3 sequences, about two fifths detected once. This CDR3 is 15 amino acids long. The germline V gene encodes CDR1 DFQATT and CDR2 SNEGSKA (reference sequence). J lost 5 bases, V lost 6 bases, and 13 bases had no gene match. This clonotype has only a few counts.

The chain is built from TRBV20-1 and TRBJ2-1; 7 bases agree with TRBD2. This receptor was identified in a human donor in good health. Sequenced material: blood. For the CDR3, the DNA is TGCAGTGCCCGCCATTCGGGACTACAAAACAATGAGCAGTTCTTC. Translating gives CSARHSGLQNNEQFF.